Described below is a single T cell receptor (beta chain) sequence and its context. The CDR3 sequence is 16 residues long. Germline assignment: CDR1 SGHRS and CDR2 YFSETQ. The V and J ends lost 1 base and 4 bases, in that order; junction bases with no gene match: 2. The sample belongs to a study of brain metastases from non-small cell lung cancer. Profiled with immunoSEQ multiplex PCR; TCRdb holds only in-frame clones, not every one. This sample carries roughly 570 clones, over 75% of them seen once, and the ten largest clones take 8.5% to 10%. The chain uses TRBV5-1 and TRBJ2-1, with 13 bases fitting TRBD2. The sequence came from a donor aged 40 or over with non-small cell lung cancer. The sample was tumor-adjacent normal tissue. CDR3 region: CASSLTSGRGYNEQFF. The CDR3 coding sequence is TGCGCCAGCAGCTTGACTAGCGGGAGGGGGTACAATGAGCAGTTCTTC.